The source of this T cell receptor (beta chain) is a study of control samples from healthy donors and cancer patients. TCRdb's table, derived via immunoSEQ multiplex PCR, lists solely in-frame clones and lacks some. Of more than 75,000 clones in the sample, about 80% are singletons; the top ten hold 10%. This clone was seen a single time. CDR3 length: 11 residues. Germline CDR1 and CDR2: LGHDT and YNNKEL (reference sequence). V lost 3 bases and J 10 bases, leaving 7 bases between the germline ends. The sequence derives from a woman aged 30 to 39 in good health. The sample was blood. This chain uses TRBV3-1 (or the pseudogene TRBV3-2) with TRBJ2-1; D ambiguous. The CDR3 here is CASSHYGEQFF. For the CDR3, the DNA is TGTGCCAGCAGCCATTATGGCGAGCAGTTCTTC.